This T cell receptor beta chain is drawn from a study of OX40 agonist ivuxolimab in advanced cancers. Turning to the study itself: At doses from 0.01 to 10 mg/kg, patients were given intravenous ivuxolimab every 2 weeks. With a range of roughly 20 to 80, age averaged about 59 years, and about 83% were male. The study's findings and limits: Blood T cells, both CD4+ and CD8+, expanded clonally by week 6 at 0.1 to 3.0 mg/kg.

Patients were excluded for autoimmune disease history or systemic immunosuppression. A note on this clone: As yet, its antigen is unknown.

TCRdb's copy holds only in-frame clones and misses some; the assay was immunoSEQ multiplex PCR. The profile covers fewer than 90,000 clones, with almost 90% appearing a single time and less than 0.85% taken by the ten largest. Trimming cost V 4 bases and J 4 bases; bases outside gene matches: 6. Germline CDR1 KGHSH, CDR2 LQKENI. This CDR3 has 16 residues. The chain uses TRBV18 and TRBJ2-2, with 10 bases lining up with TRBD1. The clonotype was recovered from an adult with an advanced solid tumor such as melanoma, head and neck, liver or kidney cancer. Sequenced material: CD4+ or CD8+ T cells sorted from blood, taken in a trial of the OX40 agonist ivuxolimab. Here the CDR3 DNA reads TGTGCCAGCTCACTTTGGACAGGGGGTACCACCGGGGAGCTGTTTTTT. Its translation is CASSLWTGGTTGELFF.